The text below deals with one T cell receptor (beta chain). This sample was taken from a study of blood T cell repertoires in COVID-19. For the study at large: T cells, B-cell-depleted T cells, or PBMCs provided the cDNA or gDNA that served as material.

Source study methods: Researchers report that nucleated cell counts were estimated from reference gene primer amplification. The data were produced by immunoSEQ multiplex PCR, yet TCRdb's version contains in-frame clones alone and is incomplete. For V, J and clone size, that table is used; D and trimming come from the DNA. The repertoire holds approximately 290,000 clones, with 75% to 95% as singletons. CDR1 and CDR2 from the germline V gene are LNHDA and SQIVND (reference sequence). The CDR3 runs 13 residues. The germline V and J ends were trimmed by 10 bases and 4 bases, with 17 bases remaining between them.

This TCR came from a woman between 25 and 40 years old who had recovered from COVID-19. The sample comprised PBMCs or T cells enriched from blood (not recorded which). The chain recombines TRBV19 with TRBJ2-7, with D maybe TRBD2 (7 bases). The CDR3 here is CATSGGRFYEQYF. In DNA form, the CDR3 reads TGTGCCACCTCGGGGGGCAGGTTTTACGAGCAGTACTTC.